This T cell receptor beta chain was sequenced during a study of cytomegalovirus exposure and HLA in healthy donors. About this clone itself: What it binds is not known.

Both 60 Vbeta primers and 13 Jbeta primers went into the PCR. The table came from immunoSEQ multiplex PCR; TCRdb's copy has only in-frame clones and leaves some out. The repertoire holds over 150,000 clones, with about 76% as singletons. The study's findings and limits: Reportedly, a later analysis found an Asian-associated ancestry cluster had fewer N-insertions than the roughly 630-donor mean.

The clonotype was recovered from a woman between 35 and 50 years old in good health and CMV-seropositive. The specimen was PBMCs.

CDR3 amino acids: CASGLAGTSGFPYNEQFF. In nucleotides, the CDR3 is TGTGCTAGTGGTCTGGCCGGGACTAGCGGGTTTCCCTACAATGAGCAGTTCTTC. The rearrangement links TRBV12-5 to TRBJ2-1, with 12 nucleotides matching TRBD2. Trimming cost V 5 bases and J 2 bases; bases outside gene matches: 10. Germline loops: CDR1 LGHNT, CDR2 FRNRAP. This CDR3 has 18 residues. Variable domain in full (rest from reference TRBV12-5 and TRBJ2-1): DARVTQTPRHKVTEMGQEVTMRCQPILGHNTVFWYRQTMMQGLELLAYFRNRAPLDDSGMPKDRFSAEMPDATLATLKIQPSEPRDSAVYFCASGLAGTSGFPYNEQFFGPGTRLTVL.